The rows below give T cell receptor beta chains drawn from one sample of a study of T cell repertoires in cytomegalovirus infection. No antigens are known for them. TCRdb used MiXCR to reprocess the reads, holding one entry per CDR3 protein. The sample lists nearly 700,000 distinct CDR3 sequences, 30% to 35% occurring once. The starting material was cultured PBMCs, obtained from culture after CMV antigen stimulation. These receptors were taken from a human donor in good health (CMV status not recorded). Some clones in this sample may be carry-over from other donors' samples. Both conserved end residues are part of each CDR3. A D gene is named only where the DNA matches it firmly. For some rows the clone size is stated as once, few or many, or as a class when expanded; others skip it.

CASSIGQGDEKLFF	TGTGCCAGCAGTATCGGACAGGGCGATGAAAAACTGTTTTTT	TRBD1	TRBV28	TRBJ1-4	-	14
CASSKDRGRQETQYF	TGTGCCAGTAGCAAAGACAGGGGGCGACAAGAGACCCAGTACTTC	TRBD1	TRBV19	TRBJ2-5	-	15
CASSLSSTGDTQYF	TGTGCCAGCAGTTTATCTTCGACCGGGGATACGCAGTATTTT	-	TRBV27	TRBJ2-3	once	14
CASSTGRGRQETQYF	TGTGCCAGCAGTACGGGACGTGGGCGACAAGAGACCCAGTACTTC	-	TRBV6-6	TRBJ2-5	-	15
CASSHGRTNQPQHF	TGTGCCAGCAGCCACGGACGGACTAATCAGCCCCAGCATTTT	-	TRBV12-3/TRBV12-4	TRBJ1-5	few	14
CASSSLSSNQPQHF	TGTGCCAGCAGCTCCCTATCGAGCAATCAGCCCCAGCATTTT	-	TRBV7-9	TRBJ1-5	few	14
CASSQDMRGQYGYTF	TGCGCCAGCAGCCAAGATATGCGGGGCCAATATGGCTACACCTTC	-	TRBV4-1	TRBJ1-2	few	15
CASSLGFYSNQPQHF	TGTGCCAGCAGTTTAGGATTCTATAGCAATCAGCCCCAGCATTTT	-	TRBV28	TRBJ1-5	-	15
CASSILTTGELFF	TGTGCCAGTAGTATACTGACCACCGGGGAGCTGTTTTTT	-	TRBV19	TRBJ2-2	few	13
CASSVTGDYEQYF	TGTGCCAGCAGCGTGACAGGGGACTACGAGCAGTACTTC	TRBD1	TRBV7-2	TRBJ2-7	many	13
CASRDRGFDYGYTF	TGTGCCAGCAGGGACAGGGGGTTTGACTATGGCTACACCTTC	TRBD1	TRBV6-1	TRBJ1-2	many	14
CATSADSYNEQFF	TGTGCCACCAGTGCAGACTCCTACAATGAGCAGTTCTTC	-	TRBV24-1	TRBJ2-1	few	13
CASSQGTSGTQDTQYF	TGCGCCAGCAGCCAGGGGACTAGCGGGACTCAAGATACGCAGTATTTT	TRBD2	TRBV4-1	TRBJ2-3	-	16
CASSLAGWRLGSYEQYF	TGTGCCAGCAGCTTGGCCGGGTGGCGATTAGGATCCTACGAGCAGTACTTC	-	TRBV5-6	TRBJ2-7	few	17
CAIREGGRNSPLHF	TGTGCCATCAGGGAAGGGGGGCGGAATTCACCCCTCCACTTT	-	TRBV10-3	TRBJ1-6	few	14
CASSLLLAGGELFF	TGCGCCAGCAGCTTACTTCTAGCTGGCGGGGAGCTGTTTTTT	-	TRBV5-1	TRBJ2-2	few	14
CASSLDWSGQETQYF	TGTGCCAGCAGCTTAGATTGGAGCGGGCAAGAGACCCAGTACTTC	-	TRBV11-2	TRBJ2-5	-	15
CASSLVLGGTDTQYF	TGTGCCAGCAGCTTAGTCCTCGGCGGCACAGATACGCAGTATTTT	-	TRBV7-8	TRBJ2-3	few	15
CASSPLAGAITDTQYF	TGTGCCAGCAGCCCCCTGGCAGGGGCGATCACAGATACGCAGTATTTT	-	TRBV14	TRBJ2-3	-	16